The clone carrying this T cell receptor beta chain came up a few times. The sample belongs to a study of patients and donors after allogeneic stem cell transplantation. TCRdb re-called the RT-PCR reads through MiXCR, storing one row per CDR3 protein. The sample comprises some 150,000 distinct CDR3 sequences, about two fifths of which are singletons, and 40% to 55% rests with the top ten. CDR3 length: 16 amino acids. In germline, CDR1 is SGHRS, CDR2 YFSETQ. With V trimmed by 3 bases and J by 7 bases, 7 bases remained unmatched. Sequenced input: blood, either unsorted or a sorted T cell fraction (not recorded which). J is TRBJ2-1 and V is TRBV5-1; 13 bases agree with TRBD2. The sequence was collected from a human donor who was either an allogeneic HSCT recipient or a stem cell or donor lymphocyte infusion donor (not recorded which). It is not recorded whose cells these are; they may come from a transplant donor. The CDR3 loop is CASSSGLAGLGNEQFF. The CDR3 region has the DNA TGCGCCAGCAGCTCGGGACTAGCGGGGCTGGGGAATGAGCAGTTCTTC.